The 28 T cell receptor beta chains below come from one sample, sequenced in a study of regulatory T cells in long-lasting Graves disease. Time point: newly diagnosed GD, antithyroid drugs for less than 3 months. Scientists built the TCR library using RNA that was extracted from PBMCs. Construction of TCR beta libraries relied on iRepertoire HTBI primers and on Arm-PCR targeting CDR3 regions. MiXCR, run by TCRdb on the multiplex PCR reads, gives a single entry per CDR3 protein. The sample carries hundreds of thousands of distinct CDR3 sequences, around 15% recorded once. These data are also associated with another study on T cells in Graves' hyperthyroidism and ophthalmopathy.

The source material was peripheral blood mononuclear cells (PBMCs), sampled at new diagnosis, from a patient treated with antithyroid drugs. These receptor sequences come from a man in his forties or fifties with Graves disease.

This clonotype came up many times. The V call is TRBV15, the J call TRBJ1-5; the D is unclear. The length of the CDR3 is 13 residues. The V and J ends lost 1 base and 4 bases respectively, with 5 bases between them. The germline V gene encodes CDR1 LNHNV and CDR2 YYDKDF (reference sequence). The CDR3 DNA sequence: TGTGCCACCAGCAGAGGTCCTAATCAGCCCCAGCATTTT. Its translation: CATSRGPNQPQHF.

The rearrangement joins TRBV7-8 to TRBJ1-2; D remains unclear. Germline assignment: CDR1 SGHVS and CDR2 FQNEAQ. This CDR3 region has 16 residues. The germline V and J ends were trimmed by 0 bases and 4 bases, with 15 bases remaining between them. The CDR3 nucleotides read TGTGCCAGCAGCTTAGCGCTGGCAGCCTGGAGCTATGGCTACACCTTC. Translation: CASSLALAAWSYGYTF.

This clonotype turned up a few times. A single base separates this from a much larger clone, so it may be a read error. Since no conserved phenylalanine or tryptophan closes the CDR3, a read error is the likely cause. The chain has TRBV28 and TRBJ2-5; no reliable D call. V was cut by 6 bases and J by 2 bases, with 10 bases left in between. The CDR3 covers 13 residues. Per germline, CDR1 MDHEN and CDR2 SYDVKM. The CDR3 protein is CASSVGGQETQYL. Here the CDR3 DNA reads TGTGCCAGCAGCGTAGGTGGACAAGAGACCCAGTACCTC.

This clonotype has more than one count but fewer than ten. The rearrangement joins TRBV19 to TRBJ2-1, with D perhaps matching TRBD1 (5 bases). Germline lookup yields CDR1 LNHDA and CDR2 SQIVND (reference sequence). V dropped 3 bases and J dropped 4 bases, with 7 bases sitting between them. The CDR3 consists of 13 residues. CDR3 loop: CASSISGYNEQFF. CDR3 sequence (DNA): TGTGCCAGTAGTATTTCAGGGTACAATGAGCAGTTCTTC.

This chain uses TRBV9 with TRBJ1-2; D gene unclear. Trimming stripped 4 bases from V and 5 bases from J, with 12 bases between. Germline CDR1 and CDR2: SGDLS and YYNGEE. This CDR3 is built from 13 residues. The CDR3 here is CASSSIGTYGYTF. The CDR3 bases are TGTGCCAGCAGCTCTATCGGCACTTATGGCTACACCTTC.

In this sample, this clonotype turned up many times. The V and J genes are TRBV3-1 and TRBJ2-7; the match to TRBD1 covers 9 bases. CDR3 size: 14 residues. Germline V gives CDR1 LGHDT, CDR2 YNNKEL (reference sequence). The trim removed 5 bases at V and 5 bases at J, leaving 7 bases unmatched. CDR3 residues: CASSFPGQGDEQYF. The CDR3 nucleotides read TGTGCCAGCAGCTTCCCGGGACAGGGAGACGAGCAGTACTTC.

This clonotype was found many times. DNA for the CDR3: TGTGCCAGCAGGCCGTCTCCAGGCTACGAGCAGTACTTC. As protein: CASRPSPGYEQYF. V and J are TRBV28 and TRBJ2-7; D gene unclear. Trimming removed 6 bases at V and 3 bases at J, with 12 bases between. Germline V gene lookup returns CDR1 MDHEN and CDR2 SYDVKM. The CDR3 is 13 residues long. Full variable domain (remainder filled in from reference TRBV28 and TRBJ2-7): DVKVTQSSRYLVKRTGEKVFLECVQDMDHENMFWYRQDPGLGLRLIYFSYDVKMKEKGDIPEGYSVSREKKERFSLILESASTNQTSMYLCASRPSPGYEQYFGPGTRLTVT.

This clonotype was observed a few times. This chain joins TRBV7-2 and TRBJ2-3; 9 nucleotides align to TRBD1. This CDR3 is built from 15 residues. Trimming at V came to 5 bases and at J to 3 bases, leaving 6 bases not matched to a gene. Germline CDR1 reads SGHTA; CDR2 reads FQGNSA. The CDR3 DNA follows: TGTGCCAGCAGCAACCGACAGGGGGTGACAGATACGCAGTATTTT. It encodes CASSNRQGVTDTQYF.

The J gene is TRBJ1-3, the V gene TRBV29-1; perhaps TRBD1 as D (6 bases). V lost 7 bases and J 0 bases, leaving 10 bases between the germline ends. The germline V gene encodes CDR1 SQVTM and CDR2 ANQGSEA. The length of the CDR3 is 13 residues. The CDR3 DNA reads TGCAGCGCCCAACAGGGCTCTGGAAACACCATATATTTT. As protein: CSAQQGSGNTIYF.

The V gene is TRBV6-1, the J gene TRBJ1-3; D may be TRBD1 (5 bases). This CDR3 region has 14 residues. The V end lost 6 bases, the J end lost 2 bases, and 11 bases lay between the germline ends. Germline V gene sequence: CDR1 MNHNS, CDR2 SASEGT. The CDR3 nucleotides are TGTGCCAGCAGCCTCGGGACCGCTGGAAACACCATATATTTT. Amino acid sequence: CASSLGTAGNTIYF.

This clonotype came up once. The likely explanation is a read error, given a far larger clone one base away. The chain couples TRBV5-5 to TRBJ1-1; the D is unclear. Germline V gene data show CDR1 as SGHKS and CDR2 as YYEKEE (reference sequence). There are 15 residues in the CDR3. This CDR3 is CASSFGWRRHTEAFF. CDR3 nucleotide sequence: TGCGCCAGCAGCTTCGGCTGGAGGAGGCACACTGAAGCTTTCTTT.

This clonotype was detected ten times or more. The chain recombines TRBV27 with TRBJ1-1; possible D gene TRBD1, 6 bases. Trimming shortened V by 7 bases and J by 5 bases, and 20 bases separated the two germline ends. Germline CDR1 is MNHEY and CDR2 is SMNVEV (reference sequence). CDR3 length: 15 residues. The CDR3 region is CASIPQGSGKTEAFF. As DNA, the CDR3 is TGTGCCAGCATCCCACAGGGCTCGGGTAAAACTGAAGCTTTCTTT.

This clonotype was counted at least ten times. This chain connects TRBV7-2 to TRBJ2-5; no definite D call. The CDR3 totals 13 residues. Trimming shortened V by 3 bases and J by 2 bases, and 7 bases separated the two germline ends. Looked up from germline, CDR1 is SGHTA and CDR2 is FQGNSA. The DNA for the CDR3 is TGTGCCAGCAGCTTTTGGGTTCAAGAGACCCAGTACTTC. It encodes CASSFWVQETQYF.

This CDR3 is CAWSVWGISSTDTQYF. The CDR3 nucleotides are TGTGCCTGGAGTGTATGGGGCATCTCCAGCACAGATACGCAGTATTTT. V gene TRBV30 combines with J gene TRBJ2-3; tentative D call: TRBD1 (5 bases). CDR1 is GTSNPN, CDR2 SVGIG, per germline (reference sequence). The CDR3 is 16 residues long. Trimming pared 0 bases from V and 0 bases from J, leaving 13 bases between.

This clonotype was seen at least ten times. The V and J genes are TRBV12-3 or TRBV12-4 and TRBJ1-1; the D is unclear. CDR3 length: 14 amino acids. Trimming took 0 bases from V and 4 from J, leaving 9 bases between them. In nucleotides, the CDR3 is TGTGCCAGCAGTTTAGCAGGGTGGGGCACTGAAGCTTTCTTT. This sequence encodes CASSLAGWGTEAFF.

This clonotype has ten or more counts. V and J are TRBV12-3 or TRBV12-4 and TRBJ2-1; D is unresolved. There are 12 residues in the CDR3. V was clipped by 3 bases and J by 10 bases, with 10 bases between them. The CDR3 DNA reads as TGTGCCAGCAGTTTTTTCCTGCCCGAGCAGTTCTTC. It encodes CASSFFLPEQFF.

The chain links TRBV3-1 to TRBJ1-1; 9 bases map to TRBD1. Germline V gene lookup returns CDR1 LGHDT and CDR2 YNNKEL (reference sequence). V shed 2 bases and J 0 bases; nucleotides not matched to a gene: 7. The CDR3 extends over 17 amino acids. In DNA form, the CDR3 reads TGTGCCAGCAGCCAACATTTGGGGGACAGGGTGAACACTGAAGCTTTCTTT. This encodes CASSQHLGDRVNTEAFF. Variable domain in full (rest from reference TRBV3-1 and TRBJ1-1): DTAVSQTPKYLVTQMGNDKSIKCEQNLGHDTMYWYKQDSKKFLKIMFSYNNKELIINETVPNRFSPKSPDKAHLNLHINSLELGDSAVYFCASSQHLGDRVNTEAFFGQGTRLTVV.

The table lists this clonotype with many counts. For the CDR3, the DNA is TGCGCCAGCGGCTCCCTGGCCAGGGGCTCCTACGAGCAGTACTTC. It encodes CASGSLARGSYEQYF. The chain has TRBV10-2 and TRBJ2-7, with a possible D match to TRBD1 (6 bases). Per the germline V gene, CDR1 is WSHSY and CDR2 is SAAADI. The CDR3 extends over 15 amino acids. V lost 8 bases to trimming and J lost 0 bases, with 17 bases between them.

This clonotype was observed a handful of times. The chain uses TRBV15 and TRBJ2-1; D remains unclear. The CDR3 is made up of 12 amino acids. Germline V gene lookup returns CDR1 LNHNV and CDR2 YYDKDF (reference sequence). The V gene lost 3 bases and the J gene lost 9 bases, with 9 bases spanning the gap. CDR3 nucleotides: TGTGCCACCAGCAGGAACTTCGGTGAGCAGTTCTTC. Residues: CATSRNFGEQFF. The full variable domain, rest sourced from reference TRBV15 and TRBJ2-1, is DAMVIQNPRYQVTQFGKPVTLSCSQTLNHNVMYWYQQKSSQAPKLLFHYYDKDFNNEADTPDNFQSRRPNTSFCFLDIRSPGLGDTAMYLCATSRNFGEQFFGPGTRLTVL.

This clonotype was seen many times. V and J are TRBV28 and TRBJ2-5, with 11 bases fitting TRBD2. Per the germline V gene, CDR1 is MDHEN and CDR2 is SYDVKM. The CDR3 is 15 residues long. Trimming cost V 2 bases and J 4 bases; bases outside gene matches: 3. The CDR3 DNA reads TGTGCCAGCAGTTTAATAGGGACTAGCGGAGAGACCCAGTACTTC. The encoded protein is CASSLIGTSGETQYF.

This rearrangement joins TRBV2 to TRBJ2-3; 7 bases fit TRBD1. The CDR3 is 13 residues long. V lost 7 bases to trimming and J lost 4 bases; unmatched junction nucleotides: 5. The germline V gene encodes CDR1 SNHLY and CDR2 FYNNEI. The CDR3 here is CASKRDRSDTQYF. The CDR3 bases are TGTGCCAGCAAACGGGACAGATCAGATACGCAGTATTTT.

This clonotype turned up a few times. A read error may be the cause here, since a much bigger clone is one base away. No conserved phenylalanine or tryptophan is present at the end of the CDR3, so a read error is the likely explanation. CDR3 protein: CAWSGPGNTEAFS. CDR3 sequence (DNA): TGTGCCTGGAGTGGCCCAGGGAACACTGAAGCTTTCTCT. The V call is TRBV30, the J call TRBJ1-1; D remains ambiguous. Trimming took 1 base from V and 1 from J, leaving 7 bases between them. Germline V gene lookup returns CDR1 GTSNPN and CDR2 SVGIG (reference sequence). CDR3 size: 13 residues.

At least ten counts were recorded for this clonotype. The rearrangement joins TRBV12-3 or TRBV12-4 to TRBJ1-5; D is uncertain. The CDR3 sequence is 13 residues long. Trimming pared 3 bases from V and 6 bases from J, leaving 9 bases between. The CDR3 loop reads CASSFRVRQPQHF. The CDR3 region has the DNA TGTGCCAGCAGTTTTAGGGTGCGTCAGCCCCAGCATTTT.

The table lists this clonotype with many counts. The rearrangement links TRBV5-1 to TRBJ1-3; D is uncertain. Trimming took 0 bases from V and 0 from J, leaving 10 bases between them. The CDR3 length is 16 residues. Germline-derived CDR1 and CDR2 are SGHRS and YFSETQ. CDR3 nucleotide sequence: TGCGCCAGCAGCTTGGACCTCTTGGCCTCTGGAAACACCATATATTTT. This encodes CASSLDLLASGNTIYF.

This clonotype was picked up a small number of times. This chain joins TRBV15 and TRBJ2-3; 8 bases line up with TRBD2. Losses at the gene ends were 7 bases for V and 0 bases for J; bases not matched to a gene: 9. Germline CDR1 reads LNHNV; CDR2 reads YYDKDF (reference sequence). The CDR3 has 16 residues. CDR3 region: CATTGGGLASTDTQYF. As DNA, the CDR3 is TGTGCCACCACGGGCGGGGGGCTTGCTAGCACAGATACGCAGTATTTT.

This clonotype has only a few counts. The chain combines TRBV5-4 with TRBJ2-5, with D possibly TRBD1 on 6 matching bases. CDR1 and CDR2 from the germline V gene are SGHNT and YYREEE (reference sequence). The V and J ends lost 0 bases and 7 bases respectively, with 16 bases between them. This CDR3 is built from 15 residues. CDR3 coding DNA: TGTGCCAGCAGCTTGGTAGGGGGATTACTATCGACCCAGTACTTC. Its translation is CASSLVGGLLSTQYF.

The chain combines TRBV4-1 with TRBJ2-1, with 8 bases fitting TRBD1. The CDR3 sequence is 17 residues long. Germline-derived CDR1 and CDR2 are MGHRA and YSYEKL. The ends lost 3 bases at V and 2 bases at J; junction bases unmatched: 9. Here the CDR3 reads CASSQSGGLIPYNEQFF. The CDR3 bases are TGCGCCAGCAGCCAGTCAGGGGGCTTAATCCCCTACAATGAGCAGTTCTTC.

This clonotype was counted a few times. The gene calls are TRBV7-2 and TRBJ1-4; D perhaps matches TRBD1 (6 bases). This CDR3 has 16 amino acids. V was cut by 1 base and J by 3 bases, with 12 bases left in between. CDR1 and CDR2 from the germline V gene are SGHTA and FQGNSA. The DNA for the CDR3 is TGTGCCAGCAGCTTAGGGGGGGCTACGGCTAATGAAAAACTGTTTTTT. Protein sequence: CASSLGGATANEKLFF.